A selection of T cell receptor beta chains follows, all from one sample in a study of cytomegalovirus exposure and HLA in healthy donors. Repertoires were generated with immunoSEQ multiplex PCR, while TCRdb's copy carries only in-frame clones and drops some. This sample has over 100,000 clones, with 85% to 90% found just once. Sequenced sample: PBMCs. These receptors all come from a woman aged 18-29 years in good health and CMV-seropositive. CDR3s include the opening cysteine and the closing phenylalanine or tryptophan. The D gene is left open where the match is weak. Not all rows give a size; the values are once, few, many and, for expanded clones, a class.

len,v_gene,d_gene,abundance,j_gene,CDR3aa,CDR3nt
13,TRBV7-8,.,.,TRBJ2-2,CASVWGQAGELFF,TGTGCCAGCGTGTGGGGGCAGGCCGGGGAGCTGTTTTTT
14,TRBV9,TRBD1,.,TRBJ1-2,CASSPRDRVYGYTF,TGTGCCAGCAGCCCCCGGGACAGGGTCTATGGCTACACCTTC
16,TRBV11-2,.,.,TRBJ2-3,CASSLQGLDGTDTQYF,TGTGCCAGCAGCCTACAGGGTTTGGACGGCACAGATACGCAGTATTTT
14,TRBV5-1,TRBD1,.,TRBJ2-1,CASSLSTGSNEQFF,TGCGCCAGCAGCTTGTCGACAGGGTCCAATGAGCAGTTCTTC
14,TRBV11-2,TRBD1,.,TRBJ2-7,CASSRLTGAYEQYF,TGTGCCAGCAGCCGACTTACAGGGGCCTACGAGCAGTACTTC
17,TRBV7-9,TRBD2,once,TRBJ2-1,CASSARGLAGYNNEQFF,TGTGCCAGCAGCGCCCGGGGACTAGCGGGCTATAACAATGAGCAGTTCTTC
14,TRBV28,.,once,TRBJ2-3,CASSLDQGKDTQYF,TGTGCCAGCAGTTTAGACCAGGGGAAAGATACGCAGTATTTT
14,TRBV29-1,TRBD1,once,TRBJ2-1,CSASRGTGYNEQFF,TGCAGCGCCTCCCGGGGGACAGGATACAATGAGCAGTTCTTC
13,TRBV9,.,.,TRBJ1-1,CASSVALGSEAFF,TGTGCCAGCAGCGTAGCTCTAGGCTCTGAAGCTTTCTTT
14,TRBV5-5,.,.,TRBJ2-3,CASSLGKSTDTQYF,TGTGCCAGCAGCCTAGGCAAAAGCACAGATACGCAGTATTTT
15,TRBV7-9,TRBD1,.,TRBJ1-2,CASSLAGDRGNGYTF,TGTGCCAGCAGCTTAGCGGGGGACAGGGGTAATGGCTACACCTTC
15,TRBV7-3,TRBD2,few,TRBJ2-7,CASSSGTSVSYEQYF,TGTGCCAGCAGCTCCGGGACTAGCGTCTCCTACGAGCAGTACTTC
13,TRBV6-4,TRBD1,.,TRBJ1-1,CASSQDRDTEAFF,TGTGCCAGCAGCCAAGACAGGGACACTGAAGCTTTCTTT
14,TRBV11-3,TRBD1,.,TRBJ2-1,CASRRDRENNEQFF,TGTGCCAGCAGGCGGGACAGGGAGAACAATGAGCAGTTCTTC
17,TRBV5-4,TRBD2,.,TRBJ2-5,CASSLAKLAGVQETQYF,TGTGCCAGCAGCTTGGCCAAGCTAGCGGGAGTCCAAGAGACCCAGTACTTC
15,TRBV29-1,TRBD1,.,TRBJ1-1,CSADRGRESMTEAFF,TGCAGCGCCGACAGGGGGCGAGAATCAATGACTGAAGCTTTCTTT
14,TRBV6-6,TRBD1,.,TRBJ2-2,CASRIGGSGGELFF,TGTGCCAGCAGAATAGGGGGCTCGGGCGGGGAGCTGTTTTTT
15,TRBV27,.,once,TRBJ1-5,CASSFNRNSNQPQHF,TGTGCCAGCAGTTTTAACAGAAATAGCAATCAGCCCCAGCATTTT
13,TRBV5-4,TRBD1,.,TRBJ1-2,CASSGGTGDGYTF,TGTGCCAGCAGCGGCGGGACAGGCGATGGCTACACCTTC
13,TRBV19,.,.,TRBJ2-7,CASSRSQGYEQYF,TGTGCCAGCAGCCGGTCCCAGGGTTACGAGCAGTACTTC
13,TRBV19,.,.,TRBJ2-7,CASSIGGSHEQYF,TGTGCCAGTAGTATCGGAGGGAGCCACGAGCAGTACTTC
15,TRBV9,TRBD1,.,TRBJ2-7,CASSVAGTGDNEQYF,TGTGCCAGCAGCGTTGCCGGGACAGGGGACAACGAGCAGTACTTC
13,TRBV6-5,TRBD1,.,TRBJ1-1,CASRGQGGTEAFF,TGTGCCAGCCGGGGACAGGGAGGAACTGAAGCTTTCTTT
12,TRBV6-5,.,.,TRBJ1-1,CASSKGGAEAFF,TGTGCCAGCAGTAAGGGGGGGGCTGAAGCTTTCTTT
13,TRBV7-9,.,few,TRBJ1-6,CASSLEGNSPLHF,TGTGCCAGCAGCTTAGAGGGGAATTCACCCCTCCACTTT
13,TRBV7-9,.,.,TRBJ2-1,CASSPSSYNEQFF,TGTGCCAGCAGCCCGAGCTCCTACAATGAGCAGTTCTTC
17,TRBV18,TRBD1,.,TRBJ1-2,CASSPFWTGGDEHGYTF,TGTGCCAGCTCACCTTTCTGGACAGGGGGCGATGAGCATGGCTACACCTTC
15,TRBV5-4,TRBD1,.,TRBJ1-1,CASSHMTGVYTEAFF,TGTGCCAGCAGCCATATGACAGGGGTTTACACTGAAGCTTTCTTT
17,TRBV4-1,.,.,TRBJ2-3,CASSRPVPSKGADTQYF,TGCGCCAGCAGCCGGCCGGTCCCCTCTAAGGGGGCAGATACGCAGTATTTT
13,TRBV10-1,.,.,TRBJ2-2,CASSTGNTGELFF,TGCGCCAGCAGTACAGGGAACACCGGGGAGCTGTTTTTT
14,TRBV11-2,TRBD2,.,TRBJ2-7,CASSSAGGPYEQYF,TGTGCCAGCAGCTCTGCGGGGGGGCCCTACGAGCAGTACTTC
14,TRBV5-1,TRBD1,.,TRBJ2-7,CASSPREGGHEQYF,TGCGCCAGCAGCCCCCGGGAAGGGGGCCACGAGCAGTACTTC
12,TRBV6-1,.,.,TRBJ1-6,CASSEEWAPLHF,TGTGCCAGCAGTGAAGAATGGGCGCCCCTCCACTTT
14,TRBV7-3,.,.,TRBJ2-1,CASSRTGGYYEQFF,TGTGCCAGCAGCCGTACCGGGGGATACTATGAGCAGTTCTTC
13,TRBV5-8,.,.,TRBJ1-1,CASSYTDRSEAFF,TGTGCCAGCAGCTATACCGACAGATCTGAAGCTTTCTTT
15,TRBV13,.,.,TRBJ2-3,CASSPRVKGEDTQYF,TGTGCCAGCAGCCCCCGGGTTAAGGGAGAAGATACGCAGTATTTT
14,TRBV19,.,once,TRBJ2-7,CASSIPGQGYEQYF,TGTGCCAGTAGTATTCCCGGTCAGGGCTACGAGCAGTACTTC
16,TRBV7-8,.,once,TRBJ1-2,CASSHKVGQLGYGYTF,TGTGCCAGCAGCCACAAAGTGGGGCAATTAGGCTATGGCTACACCTTC
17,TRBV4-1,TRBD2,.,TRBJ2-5,CASSRTTYSGVQETQYF,TGCGCCAGCAGCCGCACAACCTATAGCGGGGTTCAAGAGACCCAGTACTTC